The rows below give T cell receptor beta chains drawn from one sample of a study of blood T cell repertoires in COVID-19. Sequencing was performed with immunoSEQ multiplex PCR; in TCRdb, only in-frame clones are kept and a portion is missing. The table records about 240,000 clones, about nine tenths of them present only once. The sample was peripheral blood. The receptors were sampled from a man in his 60s who had recovered from COVID-19. Each CDR3 is given with its conserved first and last residue. The order of the fields is V gene, J gene, CDR3 protein.

v_call: TRBV13
j_call: TRBJ1-2
cdr3_aa: CASSLARGNYGYTF

v_call: TRBV2
j_call: TRBJ2-2
cdr3_aa: CASSVQGRNTGELFF

v_call: TRBV7-8
j_call: TRBJ2-7
cdr3_aa: CASSLVGGNSYEQYF

v_call: TRBV11-3
j_call: TRBJ2-1
cdr3_aa: CASSFAGGRLFF

v_call: TRBV7-9
j_call: TRBJ2-2
cdr3_aa: CASSHRQGIITGELFF

v_call: TRBV6-5
j_call: TRBJ1-1
cdr3_aa: CASRGRSTEAFF

v_call: TRBV6-5
j_call: TRBJ2-7
cdr3_aa: CASSLGGGGSYEQYF

v_call: TRBV24-1
j_call: TRBJ2-3
cdr3_aa: CATSEPPREADTQYF

v_call: TRBV9
j_call: TRBJ2-2
cdr3_aa: CASSPLRDNTGELFF

v_call: TRBV19
j_call: TRBJ1-5
cdr3_aa: CASNNRQGARQPQHF

v_call: TRBV27
j_call: TRBJ2-2
cdr3_aa: CASRLAGGTGELFF

v_call: TRBV6-4
j_call: TRBJ2-3
cdr3_aa: CASSDSRGDTQYF

v_call: TRBV6-5
j_call: TRBJ1-3
cdr3_aa: CASRNTGGLGNTIYF

v_call: TRBV5-6
j_call: TRBJ2-7
cdr3_aa: CASSLYGGAVSGIEQYF

v_call: TRBV6-6
j_call: TRBJ1-5
cdr3_aa: CASSSRGIGSNQPQHF

v_call: TRBV18
j_call: TRBJ1-2
cdr3_aa: CASSPNTGQGNGYTF

v_call: TRBV9
j_call: TRBJ1-4
cdr3_aa: CASSVGQASNEKLFF

v_call: TRBV30
j_call: TRBJ1-5
cdr3_aa: CAWSVTGTNDQPQHF

v_call: TRBV5-1
j_call: TRBJ2-6
cdr3_aa: CASSLGQSGGGANVLTF

v_call: TRBV30
j_call: TRBJ1-2
cdr3_aa: CAFGRESNYGYTF

v_call: TRBV19
j_call: TRBJ1-2
cdr3_aa: CASSQEGRGIYGYTF

v_call: TRBV10-3
j_call: TRBJ2-1
cdr3_aa: CAISEQQGAYNEQFF

v_call: TRBV19
j_call: TRBJ1-5
cdr3_aa: CASSISWRQPQHF

v_call: TRBV9
j_call: TRBJ2-5
cdr3_aa: CASSVVAGGKETQYF

v_call: TRBV4-1
j_call: TRBJ2-3
cdr3_aa: CASSQDWTGYTDTQYF

v_call: TRBV6-5
j_call: TRBJ1-2
cdr3_aa: CASSYSRGQGANGYTF

v_call: TRBV5-6
j_call: TRBJ2-2
cdr3_aa: CASSWGGPGMFTGELFF

v_call: TRBV19
j_call: TRBJ2-2
cdr3_aa: CASSYEGPGELFF

v_call: TRBV18
j_call: TRBJ1-6
cdr3_aa: CASSPELYNSPLHF

v_call: TRBV18
j_call: TRBJ1-2
cdr3_aa: CASSPQTDRAGGYTF

v_call: TRBV3-1/TRBV3-2
j_call: TRBJ1-1
cdr3_aa: CASSQDSPEAFF

v_call: TRBV29-1
j_call: TRBJ2-1
cdr3_aa: CSVDLVNTLSYNEQFF

v_call: TRBV7-9
j_call: TRBJ1-2
cdr3_aa: CASSLLDFDYGYTF

v_call: TRBV19
j_call: TRBJ1-5
cdr3_aa: CASSNRLPQHF

v_call: TRBV30
j_call: TRBJ2-3
cdr3_aa: CAWSKGVDTQYF

v_call: TRBV2
j_call: TRBJ1-1
cdr3_aa: CASIETEWNTEAFF

v_call: TRBV18
j_call: TRBJ1-3
cdr3_aa: CASSPFGGSSGNTIYF

v_call: TRBV12-3/TRBV12-4
j_call: TRBJ1-5
cdr3_aa: CASREGGPQHF

v_call: TRBV19
j_call: TRBJ2-1
cdr3_aa: CASSLAGSLLGEQFF

v_call: TRBV2
j_call: TRBJ1-4
cdr3_aa: CAVQAQLNEKLFF

v_call: TRBV6-5
j_call: TRBJ1-6
cdr3_aa: CASRRRGNSPLHF

v_call: TRBV4-1
j_call: TRBJ1-2
cdr3_aa: CASSQPPLKSARDRGIYGYTF

v_call: TRBV7-2
j_call: TRBJ2-1
cdr3_aa: CASSQRAGANEQFF

v_call: TRBV6-5
j_call: TRBJ2-2
cdr3_aa: CASRTTSGTGELFF

v_call: TRBV27
j_call: TRBJ1-6
cdr3_aa: CASRLTGWGSPLHF

v_call: TRBV6-5
j_call: TRBJ1-1
cdr3_aa: CASSSRGESPNTEAFF

v_call: TRBV2
j_call: TRBJ1-1
cdr3_aa: CASMMTGSGTEAFF

v_call: TRBV5-1
j_call: TRBJ1-4
cdr3_aa: CASSGQYNEKLFF

v_call: TRBV7-9
j_call: TRBJ2-1
cdr3_aa: CASSFMRGAGNEQFF

v_call: TRBV27
j_call: TRBJ1-4
cdr3_aa: CASSSSLNSRIEKLFF

v_call: TRBV11-2
j_call: TRBJ1-2
cdr3_aa: CASSLDGGLNYGYTF

v_call: TRBV5-1
j_call: TRBJ2-3
cdr3_aa: CASSPRTSGDTQYF